The present T cell receptor beta chain was sequenced within a study of post-analysis software for immune sequencing data. Study-wide background: Courses of disease covered relapsing-remitting, secondary progressive and progressive-relapsing multiple sclerosis. Study-wide findings and caveats: In patients, TRBV5-6, TRBV5-1 and TRBV20-1 belonged to roughly five TRBV segments found more frequently than in controls.

The library was made from cDNA and included unique molecular identifiers. TCRdb re-derived calls from the PCR reads in MiXCR, one entry per CDR3 protein. Of roughly 670,000 distinct CDR3 sequences in the sample, over 45% were seen once. Comments on this clonotype: Its antigen is as yet unknown.

CDR1 and CDR2 (germline): MNHEY, SVGAGI. This CDR3 region has 15 residues. Unmatched junction bases numbered 6, after V lost 5 bases and J lost 2 bases. This receptor was identified in a girl aged 2-9 years with multiple sclerosis. This chain joins TRBV6-5 and TRBJ2-1; 7 nucleotides agree with TRBD2. Source material: blood. The CDR3 nucleotides read TGTGCCAGCAGTCTAGCGGCCCTAGCCTACAATGAGCAGTTCTTC. It translates to CASSLAALAYNEQFF.